Here is one T cell receptor (beta chain) with its context. Its antigen remains unknown. A much larger clone differs from this one at a single base, so this may be a read error. The sample originates from a study of T cells in Graves' hyperthyroidism and ophthalmopathy. General study results and limits: The model anticipated ophthalmopathy a median approximately 6.5 months pre-onset.

Germline assignment: CDR1 SGHTA and CDR2 FQGTGA. This CDR3 region has 17 residues. Authors of the study amplified TCR beta CDR3 regions from RNA transcripts. First-round RT-PCR of the TCR CDR3 relied on the HTBI primer set. MiXCR, run by TCRdb on the multiplex PCR reads, gives a single entry per CDR3 protein. The profile shows roughly 500,000 distinct CDR3 sequences, approximately 15% of them singletons. Uncontrolled infection, other autoimmune disease, pregnancy or lactation led to exclusion. Cells are PBMCs isolated from 10 ml of fresh blood. This receptor was identified in a woman aged 25 to 39 with Graves' hyperthyroidism that later progressed to Graves' ophthalmopathy. The chain uses TRBV7-3 and TRBJ2-2; 8 bases map to TRBD2. Sequencing was carried out using blood. DNA of the CDR3: TGTGCCAGCAGCTTCCCAGGCGGGAGGAGAAGGACCGGGGAGCCGTTTTTT. Residues: CASSFPGGRRRTGEPFF. Together with reference TRBV7-3 and TRBJ2-2, the CDR3 gives the full variable domain: GAGVSQTPSNKVTEKGKYVELRCDPISGHTALYWYRQSLGQGPEFLIYFQGTGAADDSGLPNDRFFAVRPEGSVSTLKIQRTERGDSAVYLCASSFPGGRRRTGEPFFGEGSRLTVL.